These 30 T cell receptor beta chains came from one sample sequenced in a study of T cell repertoires in cytomegalovirus infection. These receptors lack a known antigen. One entry per CDR3 protein results from TCRdb running MiXCR on the reads. The table lists 150,000 or so distinct CDR3 sequences, about a fifth of them singletons, with roughly 27% in the top ten. The material was CD8+ T cells from cultured PBMCs, obtained from culture after CMV antigen stimulation. Receptor source: a human donor in good health (CMV status not recorded). Some clones in this sample may be carry-over from other donors' samples.

This clonotype was detected a few times. A read error may account for a junction end that differs from germline. This chain joins TRBV7-2 and TRBJ1-1; 8 nucleotides agree with TRBD1. The germline gives CDR1 SGHTA, CDR2 FQGNSA. The CDR3 extends over 16 amino acids. The CDR3 reads CASSFGRTGKNTEVFF. CDR3 nucleotide sequence: TGTGCCAGCAGCTTTGGAAGGACAGGGAAGAACACTGAAGTTTTCTTT.

The chain employs TRBV11-2 and TRBJ2-1; D is undetermined. The CDR3 contains 13 residues. V was trimmed by 5 bases and J by 6 bases, leaving 11 bases between them. Per germline, CDR1 SGHAT and CDR2 FQNNGV. The CDR3 reads CASSNSPGNEQFF. In DNA, the CDR3 is TGTGCCAGCAGCAACTCGCCCGGCAATGAGCAGTTCTTC.

By proportion, this clonotype is medium-sized. The rearrangement joins TRBV7-9 to TRBJ2-7; possible D gene TRBD1, 5 bases. Per germline, CDR1 SEHNR and CDR2 FQNEAQ (reference sequence). V was pared by 5 bases and J by 3 bases, with 23 bases between. CDR3 length: 17 residues. The chain's CDR3 is CASSRTLAGSNNYEQYF. CDR3 DNA: TGTGCCAGCAGCCGAACCCTTGCAGGGTCCAATAACTACGAGCAGTACTTC.

The chain links TRBV6-1 to TRBJ2-5, with 7 bases lining up with TRBD2. The V and J ends lost 5 bases and 4 bases, in that order; junction bases with no gene match: 10. This CDR3 spans 15 amino acids. Germline CDR1 MNHNS, CDR2 SASEGT. The CDR3 loop reads CASSPRDYGLETQYF. In nucleotides, the CDR3 is TGTGCCAGCAGTCCGCGGGACTACGGGTTAGAGACCCAGTACTTC.

This clonotype was observed a few times. This sequence joins TRBV7-8 and TRBJ1-5; D is unresolved. CDR1 SGHVS and CDR2 FQNEAQ come from the germline V gene. The CDR3 runs 14 residues. Between the trimmed V and J ends, which lost 4 bases and 3 bases, there was a span of 10 bases. The chain's CDR3 is CASSSRAINQPQHF. CDR3 nucleotides: TGTGCCAGCAGCTCCCGGGCCATCAATCAGCCCCAGCATTTT.

J is TRBJ1-1 and V is TRBV6-2 or TRBV6-3; D may be TRBD1 (5 bases). V dropped 7 bases and J dropped 5 bases, with 23 bases sitting between them. This CDR3 has 16 residues. CDR1 MNHEY and CDR2 SVGEGT come from the germline V gene. The CDR3 is CASTSEDFPGGTEAFF. As DNA, the CDR3 is TGTGCCAGCACTTCAGAGGACTTCCCCGGGGGGACTGAAGCTTTCTTT.

This clonotype was detected only a few times. The V gene is TRBV5-4, the J gene TRBJ1-1; D ambiguous. Germline-derived CDR1 and CDR2 are SGHNT and YYREEE (reference sequence). V shed 4 bases and J shed 1 base, with 17 bases lying between them. The CDR3 loop spans 16 amino acids. The CDR3 spells CASSPGPNVPNTEAFF. CDR3 nucleotides: TGTGCCAGCAGCCCCGGACCCAACGTGCCGAACACTGAAGCTTTCTTT.

The rearrangement joins TRBV28 to TRBJ1-1; D call uncertain. Trimming removed 5 bases from V and 1 base from J, with 11 bases in between. The germline V gene has CDR1 MDHEN and CDR2 SYDVKM. The CDR3 is 14 residues long. CDR3 coding DNA: TGTGCCAGCAGTACCCTCTTGGCGAACACTGAAGCTTTCTTT. Amino acids: CASSTLLANTEAFF. The whole variable domain, filled in from reference TRBV28 and TRBJ1-1, reads DVKVTQSSRYLVKRTGEKVFLECVQDMDHENMFWYRQDPGLGLRLIYFSYDVKMKEKGDIPEGYSVSREKKERFSLILESASTNQTSMYLCASSTLLANTEAFFGQGTRLTVV.

The rearrangement joins TRBV20-1 to TRBJ2-5, with 9 bases lining up with TRBD1. In germline, CDR1 is DFQATT, CDR2 SNEGSKA (reference sequence). This CDR3 has 12 amino acids. The ends lost 6 bases at V and 7 bases at J; junction bases unmatched: 6. For the CDR3, the DNA is TGCAGTGCCCGACAGGGGGAGGTGACCCAGTACTTC. It specifies CSARQGEVTQYF.

The rearrangement links TRBV7-4 to TRBJ2-5, with 14 bases that match TRBD2. The CDR3 runs to 22 residues. CDR1 and CDR2 from the germline V gene are SGHVT and SQSDAQ. The V and J ends lost 5 bases and 1 base, in that order; junction bases with no gene match: 21. The chain's CDR3 is CASSLGTTLTSGGAVSQETQYF. CDR3 DNA sequence: TGTGCCAGCAGCCTCGGGACAACGCTGACTAGCGGGGGGGCCGTTTCCCAAGAGACCCAGTACTTC.

This clonotype has a handful of counts. The rearrangement joins TRBV7-9 to TRBJ2-3, with D uncertain. V lost 10 bases to trimming and J lost 0 bases, with 17 bases between them. The CDR3 loop spans 15 amino acids. CDR1 and CDR2 from the germline V gene are SEHNR and FQNEAQ (reference sequence). The CDR3 bases are TGTGCCACCCCGGGCATGGACCCTAGCACAGATACGCAGTATTTT. Its protein product is CATPGMDPSTDTQYF.

The CDR3 loop reads CASSSGGATGTGTYEQYF. The CDR3 DNA follows: TGTGCCAGCAGTTCGGGTGGGGCAACCGGGACGGGCACCTACGAGCAGTACTTC. The chain recombines TRBV12-3 or TRBV12-4 with TRBJ2-7; D tentatively fits TRBD1 or TRBD2 (5 bases each). The ends were cut back, 4 bases at V and 2 bases at J, with 24 bases in the middle. The CDR3 runs 18 residues.

The chain recombines TRBV7-9 with TRBJ1-2; D is uncertain. This CDR3 contains 16 residues. V was pared by 1 base and J by 1 base, with 13 bases between. Germline CDR1 is SEHNR and CDR2 is FQNEAQ (reference sequence). In nucleotides, the CDR3 is TGTGCCAGCAGCTTAGAGCCCTCCCGACTTAACTATGGCTACACCTTC. The encoded protein is CASSLEPSRLNYGYTF.

The chain is built from TRBV25-1 and TRBJ1-4; D not certain. The germline V and J ends were trimmed by 1 base and 11 bases, with 8 bases remaining between them. The CDR3 extends over 12 amino acids. CDR1 is MGHDK, CDR2 SYGVNS, per germline. The CDR3 coding sequence is TGTGCCAGCAGTGAATCGCCCTATAAACTGTTTTTT. Its protein is CASSESPYKLFF.

This clonotype was counted only a few times. The rearrangement links TRBV28 to TRBJ1-4; no clear D gene. This CDR3 contains 15 residues. Trimming took off 3 bases at V and 4 bases at J, with 12 bases between the two ends. CDR1 is MDHEN and CDR2 is SYDVKM in the germline V gene. CDR3 in amino acids: CASSLVGENNEKLFF. The CDR3 DNA follows: TGTGCCAGCAGTTTGGTTGGGGAAAATAATGAAAAACTGTTTTTT.

In DNA, the CDR3 is TGCGCCAGCAGCCATGGGGTTATATATAATTCACCCCTCCACTTT. As protein: CASSHGVIYNSPLHF. The chain joins TRBV4-3 to TRBJ1-6; D is unresolved. The germline CDR1 and CDR2 sequences are LGHNA and YSLEER. The CDR3 extends over 15 amino acids. Trimming shortened V by 3 bases and J by 4 bases, and 10 bases separated the two germline ends.

Only a few counts were recorded for this clonotype. This chain uses TRBV28 with TRBJ2-1, with a weak D call TRBD2 (6 bases). V lost 1 base and J 5 bases, leaving 9 bases between the germline ends. The germline CDR1 and CDR2 sequences are MDHEN and SYDVKM. The CDR3 is made up of 14 amino acids. The CDR3 nucleotides are TGTGCCAGCAGTTTATTGGGGGGAAACAATGAGCAGTTCTTC. Its protein is CASSLLGGNNEQFF.

In this sample, this clonotype turned up a few times. The chain recombines TRBV6-1 with TRBJ1-1; no clear D gene. The V and J ends lost 8 bases and 1 base respectively, with 14 bases between them. Germline assignment: CDR1 MNHNS and CDR2 SASEGT. CDR3 length: 14 amino acids. The chain's CDR3 is CASYLPQANTEAFF. The CDR3, as DNA: TGTGCCAGCTACCTCCCCCAGGCGAACACTGAAGCTTTCTTT.

This chain connects TRBV7-2 to TRBJ2-2, with D perhaps TRBD1 or TRBD2 (5 bases each). V was pared by 1 base and J by 0 bases, with 21 bases between. The germline CDR1 and CDR2 sequences are SGHTA and FQGNSA. The CDR3 length is 20 residues. CDR3 sequence (DNA): TGTGCCAGCAGCTTAGTAGGGACGGAGTACCGACTCTCGAACACCGGGGAGCTGTTTTTT. This translates into CASSLVGTEYRLSNTGELFF.

This clonotype was seen once. The CDR3 reads CASLRVVNTDTQYF. The DNA of the CDR3 is TGTGCCAGCCTAAGGGTGGTCAACACAGATACGCAGTATTTT. The chain recombines TRBV7-2 with TRBJ2-3, with D unclear. CDR3 length: 14 amino acids. Germline V lookup: CDR1 SGHTA, CDR2 FQGNSA. V lost 8 bases to trimming and J lost 2 bases, with 14 bases between them. Full variable domain (rest looked up from reference TRBV7-2 and TRBJ2-3): GAGVSQSPSNKVTEKGKDVELRCDPISGHTALYWYRQSLGQGLEFLIYFQGNSAPDKSGLPSDRFSAERTGGSVSTLTIQRTQQEDSAVYLCASLRVVNTDTQYFGPGTRLTVL.

This chain connects TRBV4-1 to TRBJ2-4, with 8 bases lining up with TRBD1. The CDR3 has 18 amino acids. With V trimmed by 2 bases and J by 3 bases, 12 bases remained unmatched. Germline lookup yields CDR1 MGHRA and CDR2 YSYEKL. In DNA, the CDR3 is TGCGCCAGCAGCCAACCATGGACAGGGCAAGGTGGCAAAAACATTCAGTACTTC. This translates into CASSQPWTGQGGKNIQYF.

Only a few counts were recorded for this clonotype. The rearrangement uses TRBV9 and TRBJ1-2; a weak D match, TRBD1 (5 bases). Germline CDR1 and CDR2: SGDLS and YYNGEE. The CDR3 has 16 amino acids. Trimming pared 7 bases from V and 2 bases from J, leaving 21 bases between. The CDR3, as DNA: TGTGCCAGCGCCCCGGGACGCTCCGAGGGGAACTATGGCTACACCTTC. As protein: CASAPGRSEGNYGYTF. The full variable domain, completed using reference TRBV9 and TRBJ1-2, is DSGVTQTPKHLITATGQRVTLRCSPRSGDLSVYWYQQSLDQGLQFLIQYYNGEERAKGNILERFSAQQFPDLHSELNLSSLELGDSALYFCASAPGRSEGNYGYTFGSGTRLTVV.

This clonotype occurred a few times. The genes are TRBV9 and TRBJ2-3, with a possible D match to TRBD1 (6 bases). Trimming removed 4 bases at V and 1 base at J, with 19 bases between. The germline gives CDR1 SGDLS, CDR2 YYNGEE. This CDR3 is 17 amino acids long. The CDR3 is CASSLGRGSPGTDTQYF. CDR3 DNA sequence: TGTGCCAGCAGCCTAGGAAGGGGGAGCCCCGGCACAGATACGCAGTATTTT.

This chain connects TRBV7-8 to TRBJ2-7; 8 bases map to TRBD1. The ends lost 8 bases at V and 6 bases at J; junction bases unmatched: 9. This CDR3 has 13 amino acids. Per the germline V gene, CDR1 is SGHVS and CDR2 is FQNEAQ. The CDR3 DNA sequence: TGTGCCAGCCGGGGTACAGGGGGTCTCGAGCAGTACTTC. Translating gives CASRGTGGLEQYF.

The J gene is TRBJ2-1, the V gene TRBV12-3 or TRBV12-4; 9 positions agree with TRBD1. CDR3 size: 13 residues. The CDR3 here is CVSTGGAGNEQFF. The CDR3 nucleotides read TGTGTCTCCACAGGGGGCGCTGGGAATGAGCAGTTCTTC.

The chain links TRBV27 to TRBJ2-7; D call uncertain. V was shortened by 2 bases and J by 1 base, with 12 bases between the two germline ends. The CDR3 extends over 15 amino acids. Germline values: CDR1 MNHEY, CDR2 SMNVEV (reference sequence). This chain's CDR3 is CASSLEAALSYEQYF. DNA for the CDR3: TGTGCCAGCAGTTTAGAGGCGGCCCTTTCCTACGAGCAGTACTTC.

The rearrangement uses TRBV5-6 and TRBJ2-1, with TRBD2 matching over 10 bases. Germline-derived CDR1 and CDR2 are SGHDT and YYEEEE. The CDR3 extends over 15 amino acids. V shed 6 bases, J shed 2 bases, and the junction held 5 bases outside the gene matches. CDR3 sequence: CASTSGTSAYNEQFF. The DNA of the CDR3 is TGTGCCAGCACCTCCGGGACTAGCGCCTACAATGAGCAGTTCTTC.

The table lists this clonotype with a few counts. The chain employs TRBV4-1 and TRBJ1-1; 7 positions match TRBD1. Trimming cost V 4 bases and J 4 bases; bases outside gene matches: 3. CDR3 length: 13 amino acids. CDR1 and CDR2 from the germline V gene are MGHRA and YSYEKL. CDR3 coding DNA: TGCGCCAGCAGCCTGCAGGGGGTCACTGAAGCTTTCTTT. It specifies CASSLQGVTEAFF.

This clonotype has just a few counts. The genes are TRBV6-6 and TRBJ1-1, with a possible D match to TRBD1 (5 bases). The CDR3 consists of 15 residues. The V end was cut by 2 bases, the J end by 1 base, with 11 bases between. Germline CDR1 and CDR2: MNHNY and SVGAGI (reference sequence). CDR3 protein: CASSYGGQGNTEAFF. In nucleotides, the CDR3 is TGTGCCAGCAGTTACGGGGGTCAGGGGAACACTGAAGCTTTCTTT.

This clonotype was detected a few times. The chain couples TRBV7-9 to TRBJ1-1, with D unclear. The length of the CDR3 is 15 residues. Trimming left V 5 bases short and J 0 bases short, with 13 bases between. The V gene's germline CDR1 is SEHNR and CDR2 FQNEAQ (reference sequence). CDR3 residues: CASSPPGWMNTEAFF. The CDR3 DNA reads as TGTGCCAGCAGCCCGCCGGGGTGGATGAACACTGAAGCTTTCTTT.